Listed here are 21 T cell receptor beta chains from one sample, sequenced in a study of cytomegalovirus exposure and HLA in healthy donors. A multiplex PCR was run with 60 Vbeta primers and 13 Jbeta primers. This table comes from immunoSEQ multiplex PCR, and its TCRdb copy is limited to in-frame clones, with some not included. The sample gives under 150,000 clones, 73% of which show up once; approximately 14% is in the top ten. The material sequenced was PBMCs. The source of these receptors is a human donor in good health.

This clone was counted between two and nine times. The chain has TRBV6-6 and TRBJ2-7; D gene ambiguous. Trimming cost V 6 bases and J 6 bases, with 12 bases left between them. CDR3 size: 12 residues. CDR1 and CDR2 from the germline V gene are MNHNY and SVGAGI (reference sequence). The CDR3 here is CASSYSEAEQYF. Here the CDR3 DNA reads TGTGCCAGCAGCTACAGCGAGGCCGAGCAGTACTTC.

The genes are TRBV6-6 and TRBJ2-5, with 12 nucleotides matching TRBD1. TRBJ2-7 matches the DNA end more closely, so the J call is doubtful. The CDR3 has 14 amino acids. Germline V CDR1 and CDR2: MNHNY, SVGAGI (reference sequence). The CDR3 DNA reads TGTGCCAGCAGTCCCGGGACAGGGGGCGTCGAGCAGTACTTC. Translating gives CASSPGTGGVEQYF.

The chain couples TRBV10-3 to TRBJ2-1, with D maybe TRBD2 (6 bases). V lost 7 bases and J lost 9, with 13 bases in between. Germline V lookup: CDR1 ENHRY, CDR2 SYGVKD. The CDR3 is 12 residues long. The CDR3 protein is CAINHSGTEQFF. CDR3 nucleotide sequence: TGTGCCATCAACCATAGCGGAACTGAGCAGTTCTTC.

The rearrangement uses TRBV5-1 and TRBJ2-7; TRBD1 matches 7 bases. The V segment lost 4 bases and the J segment 7 bases; nucleotides outside the gene matches: 8. CDR3 length: 13 amino acids. From germline, CDR1 is SGHRS and CDR2 YFSETQ. The CDR3 region has the DNA TGCGCCAGCAGCGGGGACAGCCTCCAAGAGCAGTACTTC. This gives the protein CASSGDSLQEQYF.

V gene TRBV29-1 combines with J gene TRBJ1-1, with D unresolved. This CDR3 comprises 12 residues. CDR1 and CDR2 (germline): SQVTM, ANQGSEA. Trimming left V 1 base short and J 4 bases short, with 7 bases between. This chain's CDR3 is CSVEVGGTEAFF. CDR3 DNA sequence: TGCAGCGTTGAAGTGGGAGGCACTGAAGCTTTCTTT.

This chain uses TRBV5-5 with TRBJ1-6, with D maybe TRBD1 (6 bases). The V and J ends lost 7 bases and 5 bases respectively, with 10 bases between them. The CDR3 is 13 residues long. Germline lookup yields CDR1 SGHKS and CDR2 YYEKEE (reference sequence). The CDR3 loop reads CASLRTDNSPLHF. The CDR3 bases are TGTGCCAGCCTGAGGACAGATAATTCACCCCTCCACTTT.

The chain uses TRBV5-6 and TRBJ1-1; possible D gene TRBD1, 6 bases. From germline, CDR1 is SGHDT and CDR2 YYEEEE. The CDR3 is 11 residues long. The germline V and J ends were trimmed by 3 bases and 6 bases, with 6 bases remaining between them. DNA of the CDR3: TGTGCCAGCAGCTACAGGGCTGAAGCTTTCTTT. Its protein is CASSYRAEAFF. The full variable domain, rest sourced from reference TRBV5-6 and TRBJ1-1, is DAGVTQSPTHLIKTRGQQVTLRCSPKSGHDTVSWYQQALGQGPQFIFQYYEEEERQRGNFPDRFSGHQFPNYSSELNVNALLLGDSALYLCASSYRAEAFFGQGTRLTVV.

Only a few counts were recorded for this clone. The J gene is TRBJ2-5, the V gene TRBV2, with D maybe TRBD1 (5 bases). Per the germline V gene, CDR1 is SNHLY and CDR2 is FYNNEI. With 4 bases removed from V and 2 bases from J, the gap between germline ends came to 11 bases. The CDR3 contains 14 residues. The CDR3 region is CASSGPGLQETQYF. The CDR3 region has the DNA TGTGCCAGCAGTGGTCCAGGGCTTCAAGAGACCCAGTACTTC.

The rearrangement joins TRBV10-3 to TRBJ1-1, with 8 positions matching TRBD1. Germline values: CDR1 ENHRY, CDR2 SYGVKD. This CDR3 spans 13 amino acids. The J segment lost 5 bases and the V segment lost 6 bases, leaving 5 bases of the junction unmatched. The CDR3 sequence: CAIRGQVGTEAFF. As DNA, the CDR3 is TGTGCCATCAGGGGACAGGTAGGGACTGAAGCTTTCTTT.

This chain uses TRBV28 with TRBJ2-1; D may be TRBD1 (5 bases). The CDR3 has 14 residues. V gave up 8 bases and J gave up 8 bases, with 19 bases separating them. The germline gives CDR1 MDHEN, CDR2 SYDVKM. The CDR3 nucleotides are TGTGCCAGCGCCCCGGAACAGGTTTCGGATGAGCAGTTCTTC. This translates into CASAPEQVSDEQFF.

This sequence joins TRBV10-3 and TRBJ2-7, with D possibly TRBD1 on 6 matching bases. Trimming stripped 4 bases from V and 5 bases from J, with 15 bases between. This CDR3 is 14 amino acids long. CDR1 and CDR2 (germline): ENHRY, SYGVKD. The CDR3 DNA sequence: TGTGCCATCAGTGCGTACAGGGCCGGGCACGAGCAGTACTTC. This translates into CAISAYRAGHEQYF.

This rearrangement joins TRBV27 to TRBJ1-5; 8 positions agree with TRBD1. V shed 3 bases and J 10 bases; nucleotides not matched to a gene: 8. CDR1 is MNHEY and CDR2 is SMNVEV in the germline V gene (reference sequence). CDR3 length: 14 residues. The CDR3 spells CASSFGQGFVPQHF. As DNA, the CDR3 is TGTGCCAGCAGTTTTGGACAGGGTTTCGTACCCCAGCATTTT.

J is TRBJ1-2 and V is TRBV4-1; the D gene is possibly TRBD1 (6 bases). Trimming took 5 bases from V and 1 from J, leaving 23 bases between them. Germline lookup yields CDR1 MGHRA and CDR2 YSYEKL. The CDR3 has 18 residues. Written as DNA, the CDR3 is TGCGCCAGCAGCGGGGGATTGAAACAGGGACACGATAACTATGGCTACACCTTC. Encoded protein: CASSGGLKQGHDNYGYTF.

The chain recombines TRBV6-6 with TRBJ2-2; possibly TRBD2 for D (6 bases). This CDR3 contains 16 residues. V shed 0 bases and J shed 5 bases, with 13 bases lying between them. The germline V gene encodes CDR1 MNHNY and CDR2 SVGAGI (reference sequence). The CDR3 region is CASSYSLRGKTGELFF. In nucleotides, the CDR3 is TGTGCCAGCAGTTACTCGTTGCGGGGAAAAACCGGGGAGCTGTTTTTT.

The J gene is TRBJ2-3, the V gene TRBV30; 8 positions match TRBD2. This CDR3 contains 14 residues. Trimming at V came to 8 bases and at J to 0 bases, leaving 7 bases not matched to a gene. Germline V CDR1 and CDR2: GTSNPN, SVGIG (reference sequence). CDR3 region: CALGASGSTDTQYF. The CDR3, as DNA: TGTGCCCTCGGGGCTAGCGGGAGCACAGATACGCAGTATTTT.

The V call is TRBV2, the J call TRBJ1-3; no clear D. The CDR3 covers 13 residues. Trimming cost V 7 bases and J 4 bases, with 11 bases left between them. Germline V gene data show CDR1 as SNHLY and CDR2 as FYNNEI. The CDR3: CASKSGGGNTIYF. The CDR3 DNA reads as TGTGCCAGCAAATCCGGAGGAGGAAACACCATATATTTT.

The chain uses TRBV2 and TRBJ1-2, with D perhaps matching TRBD1 (6 bases). Germline V lookup: CDR1 SNHLY, CDR2 FYNNEI. V was cut by 7 bases and J by 8 bases, with 14 bases left in between. The CDR3 extends over 12 amino acids. The CDR3 coding sequence is TGTGCCAGCATTCCCCCAGGGGAAGGCTACACCTTC. Translated, it gives CASIPPGEGYTF.

This clone was counted a few times. The chain has TRBV7-9 and TRBJ1-2; 7 bases map to TRBD1. Per the germline V gene, CDR1 is SEHNR and CDR2 is FQNEAQ (reference sequence). This CDR3 spans 14 amino acids. J lost 5 bases, V lost 5 bases, and 8 bases had no gene match. The CDR3 DNA reads TGTGCCAGCAGCCGATTTGACAGGGAGTATGGCTACACCTTC. Its translation is CASSRFDREYGYTF.

The chain carries TRBV5-1 and TRBJ2-1, with 7 nucleotides matching TRBD1. Germline V gene sequence: CDR1 SGHRS, CDR2 YFSETQ. Unmatched junction bases numbered 7, after V lost 4 bases and J lost 0 bases. The CDR3 has 16 residues. CDR3 residues: CASSIRQGSSYNEQFF. In nucleotides, the CDR3 is TGCGCCAGCAGCATTCGACAGGGAAGCTCCTACAATGAGCAGTTCTTC.

This rearrangement joins TRBV11-2 to TRBJ2-1; 9 positions match TRBD2. The germline V gene has CDR1 SGHAT and CDR2 FQNNGV. The CDR3 sequence is 19 residues long. V shed 4 bases, J shed 6 bases, and the junction held 19 bases outside the gene matches. The DNA of the CDR3 is TGTGCCAGCAGCTCAATTCTGAGGGGGCGCGGGGGGGCTTCCAATGAGCAGTTCTTC. Protein sequence: CASSSILRGRGGASNEQFF.

The V gene is TRBV28, the J gene TRBJ2-7, with TRBD1 identical over 8 bases. The germline V gene encodes CDR1 MDHEN and CDR2 SYDVKM. V dropped 4 bases and J dropped 3; count of bases not matched to a gene: 11. The CDR3 is made up of 16 amino acids. CDR3 coding DNA: TGTGCCAGCAGTTCCCTAGTATCAGGGGGCCTCTACGAGCAGTACTTC. Amino acids: CASSSLVSGGLYEQYF.